These 30 T cell receptor beta chains originate from one sample sequenced in a study of T cell responses to AZD1222 COVID-19 vaccine. Sequencing used immunoSEQ multiplex PCR; TCRdb keeps in-frame clones, though not all of them. The data show some 200,000 clones, about 92% seen once. Sequenced here: peripheral blood, sampled on day 0 of MenACWY control vaccination. Receptor source: an adult in good health.

This clone was recorded only once. V is TRBV2 and J is TRBJ2-7, with 7 bases lining up with TRBD1. The CDR3 totals 13 residues. After removal of 5 bases from V and 1 base from J, the junction contained 2 bases not matched to a gene. Germline assignment: CDR1 SNHLY and CDR2 FYNNEI. The CDR3 region has the DNA TGTGCCAGCAGTAGGGGACAGTCCTACGAGCAGTACTTC. Protein product: CASSRGQSYEQYF.

The J gene is TRBJ1-1, the V gene TRBV10-2; D is undetermined. Germline CDR1 WSHSY, CDR2 SAAADI. Trimming pared 7 bases from V and 3 bases from J, leaving 6 bases between. The CDR3 is made up of 11 amino acids. The chain's CDR3 is CASIAYTEAFF. CDR3 in DNA: TGCGCCAGCATTGCATACACTGAAGCTTTCTTT.

A few counts support this clone. The J gene is TRBJ1-2, the V gene TRBV27, with unresolved D. The V end lost 4 bases, the J end lost 0 bases, and 9 bases lay between the germline ends. The germline gives CDR1 MNHEY, CDR2 SMNVEV (reference sequence). The length of the CDR3 is 14 residues. The CDR3 is CASSWRASNYGYTF. The CDR3 coding sequence is TGTGCCAGCAGTTGGAGGGCTTCTAACTATGGCTACACCTTC.

This rearrangement joins TRBV9 to TRBJ1-5, with D unclear. V lost 0 bases, J lost 4 bases, and 8 bases lay in between. This CDR3 spans 14 amino acids. CDR1 is SGDLS and CDR2 is YYNGEE in the germline V gene. The CDR3, as DNA: TGTGCCAGCAGCGTAGACGGAATTAATCAGCCCCAGCATTTT. Translated: CASSVDGINQPQHF.

The CDR3 is CASSPQRGSYEQYF. DNA of the CDR3: TGCGCCAGCAGCCCCCAAAGGGGATCCTACGAGCAGTACTTC. The genes are TRBV5-1 and TRBJ2-7; a possible D gene is TRBD1 (5 bases). CDR3 size: 14 residues. Trimming shortened V by 4 bases and J by 1 base, and 12 bases separated the two germline ends. Germline CDR1 reads SGHRS; CDR2 reads YFSETQ.

V usage is TRBV20-1 and J usage is TRBJ1-1; a weak D match, TRBD1 (5 bases). This CDR3 is 11 amino acids long. V was clipped by 6 bases and J by 4 bases, with 9 bases between them. From germline, CDR1 is DFQATT and CDR2 SNEGSKA (reference sequence). The CDR3 region is CSAGESTEAFF. CDR3 in DNA: TGCAGTGCGGGGGAGAGCACTGAAGCTTTCTTT.

This clone was detected only once. V usage is TRBV18 and J usage is TRBJ2-2; tentative D call: TRBD2 (6 bases). With 3 bases removed from V and 0 bases from J, the gap between germline ends came to 11 bases. In germline, CDR1 is KGHSH, CDR2 LQKENI. The CDR3 is 16 amino acids. The CDR3 loop reads CASSPGGVTNTGELFF. The DNA for the CDR3 is TGTGCCAGCTCACCGGGCGGGGTCACGAACACCGGGGAGCTGTTTTTT.

V and J are TRBV4-3 and TRBJ1-5, with unresolved D. Germline V gene sequence: CDR1 LGHNA, CDR2 YSLEER. V was clipped by 1 base and J by 2 bases, with 9 bases between them. CDR3 length: 15 residues. This CDR3 is CASSQVLRGNQPQHF. As DNA, the CDR3 is TGCGCCAGCAGCCAAGTCCTTCGAGGCAATCAGCCCCAGCATTTT.

This chain connects TRBV28 to TRBJ1-2, with 7 bases that match TRBD1. V lost 4 bases and J lost 4; bases outside the gene matches: 6. CDR1 is MDHEN and CDR2 is SYDVKM in the germline V gene. The CDR3 has 14 residues. CDR3 coding DNA: TGTGCCAGCAGTTCTCAGGCAGGGGGCTATGGCTACACCTTC. Protein product: CASSSQAGGYGYTF.

The table lists this clone with a count of one. This chain uses TRBV2 with TRBJ1-5, with TRBD1 as a possible D gene (5 bases). The CDR3 is made up of 13 amino acids. The ends were cut back, 3 bases at V and 2 bases at J, with 5 bases in the middle. CDR1 is SNHLY, CDR2 FYNNEI, per germline. The DNA for the CDR3 is TGTGCCAGCAGTGAGGGGGGCAATCAGCCCCAGCATTTT. It codes for CASSEGGNQPQHF.

The V gene is TRBV10-3, the J gene TRBJ1-3; maybe TRBD1 (6 bases). CDR1 ENHRY and CDR2 SYGVKD come from the germline V gene. This CDR3 has 12 amino acids. Trimming removed 8 bases from V and 9 bases from J, with 14 bases in between. In nucleotides, the CDR3 is TGTGCCATCGGAGGAGGGGGGGGCACCATATATTTT. This translates into CAIGGGGGTIYF.

This clone has a single count. The chain joins TRBV6-5 to TRBJ2-7; weak D call: TRBD2 (6 bases). This CDR3 comprises 14 residues. Germline V gives CDR1 MNHEY, CDR2 SVGAGI. With 3 bases removed from V and 3 bases from J, the gap between germline ends came to 12 bases. CDR3 residues: CASSYVGGGYEQYF. The CDR3 DNA is TGTGCCAGCAGTTATGTCGGGGGTGGCTACGAGCAGTACTTC.

The chain carries TRBV19 and TRBJ1-5; possibly TRBD1 for D (6 bases). V was trimmed by 5 bases and J by 0 bases, leaving 14 bases between them. The CDR3 runs 16 residues. Germline V gene lookup returns CDR1 LNHDA and CDR2 SQIVND (reference sequence). For the CDR3, the DNA is TGTGCCAGTAGTTCGAGGACAGTAAATAGCAATCAGCCCCAGCATTTT. It codes for CASSSRTVNSNQPQHF.

This chain connects TRBV18 to TRBJ1-6; D gene unclear. In germline, CDR1 is KGHSH, CDR2 LQKENI. The CDR3 runs to 13 residues. The germline V and J ends were trimmed by 3 bases and 10 bases, with 10 bases remaining between them. CDR3 region: CASSPKLGSPLHF. As DNA, the CDR3 is TGTGCCAGCTCACCGAAATTAGGCTCACCCCTCCACTTT.

The chain joins TRBV7-9 to TRBJ1-2, with D perhaps matching TRBD1 (5 bases). The CDR3 loop spans 13 amino acids. Germline V gene lookup returns CDR1 SEHNR and CDR2 FQNEAQ (reference sequence). Trimming shortened V by 5 bases and J by 2 bases, and 9 bases separated the two germline ends. The CDR3: CASSRDRNYGYTF. The CDR3 bases are TGTGCCAGCAGCCGTGACAGAAACTATGGCTACACCTTC. Together with reference TRBV7-9 and TRBJ1-2, the CDR3 gives the full variable domain: DTGVSQNPRHKITKRGQNVTFRCDPISEHNRLYWYRQTLGQGPEFLTYFQNEAQLEKSRLLSDRFSAERPKGSFSTLEIQRTEQGDSAMYLCASSRDRNYGYTFGSGTRLTVV.

This chain connects TRBV7-9 to TRBJ1-2; TRBD1 aligns across 7 bases. CDR3 size: 14 residues. CDR1 is SEHNR, CDR2 FQNEAQ, per germline (reference sequence). V shed 5 bases, J shed 4 bases, and the junction held 7 bases outside the gene matches. The DNA for the CDR3 is TGTGCCAGCAGCCTGACAGGGTCCCCCTATGGCTACACCTTC. Its protein product is CASSLTGSPYGYTF.

The genes are TRBV19 and TRBJ1-5, with TRBD1 matching 10 bases. This CDR3 contains 15 residues. J was trimmed by 1 base and V by 6 bases; bases with no gene match: 3. Germline V gene lookup returns CDR1 LNHDA and CDR2 SQIVND (reference sequence). CDR3 coding DNA: TGTGCCAGTAGGACAGGGGGCGGAAGCAATCAGCCCCAGCATTTT. Amino acids: CASRTGGGSNQPQHF.

The chain carries TRBV7-9 and TRBJ1-5; tentatively, D is TRBD1 (5 bases). This CDR3 spans 14 amino acids. CDR1 is SEHNR and CDR2 is FQNEAQ in the germline V gene (reference sequence). V lost 1 base, J lost 3 bases, and 7 bases lay in between. The CDR3 sequence is CASSLGGNNQPQHF. DNA of the CDR3: TGTGCCAGCAGCTTAGGGGGGAACAATCAGCCCCAGCATTTT. Drawing the rest from reference TRBV7-9 and TRBJ1-5, the complete variable domain is DTGVSQNPRHKITKRGQNVTFRCDPISEHNRLYWYRQTLGQGPEFLTYFQNEAQLEKSRLLSDRFSAERPKGSFSTLEIQRTEQGDSAMYLCASSLGGNNQPQHFGDGTRLSIL.

This chain links TRBV27 with TRBJ1-1; D ambiguous. The CDR3 extends over 13 amino acids. CDR1 and CDR2 (germline): MNHEY, SMNVEV (reference sequence). V lost 1 base and J lost 4, with 7 bases in between. The CDR3 bases are TGTGCCAGCAGTTTATTTTCCGGCACTGAAGCTTTCTTT. This translates into CASSLFSGTEAFF.

The J gene is TRBJ1-1, the V gene TRBV29-1; a possible D gene is TRBD1 (6 bases). The CDR3 has 13 amino acids. Germline CDR1 reads SQVTM; CDR2 reads ANQGSEA. Trimming took off 7 bases at V and 5 bases at J, with 17 bases between the two ends. The CDR3, as DNA: TGCAGCGCTGACAGGTCTCTCGGGACTGAAGCTTTCTTT. Residues: CSADRSLGTEAFF.

The V and J genes are TRBV7-2 and TRBJ1-1; 10 bases map to TRBD1. CDR3 size: 15 residues. Germline lookup yields CDR1 SGHTA and CDR2 FQGNSA. V shed 4 bases, J shed 6 bases, and the junction held 8 bases outside the gene matches. The CDR3 nucleotides read TGTGCCAGCAGCTATAGGACAGGGGGTAAAGCTGAAGCTTTCTTT. As protein: CASSYRTGGKAEAFF.

The chain couples TRBV5-1 to TRBJ1-2, with D possibly TRBD1 on 5 matching bases. Between the trimmed V and J ends, which lost 1 base and 3 bases, there was a span of 10 bases. Germline V gene sequence: CDR1 SGHRS, CDR2 YFSETQ. There are 14 residues in the CDR3. CDR3 nucleotide sequence: TGCGCCAGCAGCTTGATGTTAGGGGACTATGGCTACACCTTC. It yields the protein CASSLMLGDYGYTF.

This clone appeared a single time. The chain has TRBV5-1 and TRBJ2-3; the D gene could be TRBD1 or TRBD2 (6 bases each). V lost 7 bases and J 3 bases, leaving 21 bases between the germline ends. Germline CDR1 reads SGHRS; CDR2 reads YFSETQ. This CDR3 is built from 16 residues. For the CDR3, the DNA is TGCGCCAGCCAACCGGGGGACAAACGGAAGACAGATACGCAGTATTTT. Translating it yields CASQPGDKRKTDTQYF. Combining the CDR3 with reference TRBV5-1 and TRBJ2-3 gives the whole variable domain KAGVTQTPRYLIKTRGQQVTLSCSPISGHRSVSWYQQTPGQGLQFLFEYFSETQRNKGNFPGRFSGRQFSNSRSEMNVSTLELGDSALYLCASQPGDKRKTDTQYFGPGTRLTVL.

The genes are TRBV5-1 and TRBJ1-5, with D hard to call. V lost 4 bases and J 5 bases, leaving 10 bases between the germline ends. CDR1 and CDR2 from the germline V gene are SGHRS and YFSETQ. The length of the CDR3 is 13 residues. The CDR3 loop reads CASSHLPDQPQHF. In DNA, the CDR3 is TGCGCCAGCAGCCACCTTCCGGATCAGCCCCAGCATTTT. Filled out from reference TRBV5-1 and TRBJ1-5, the complete variable domain reads KAGVTQTPRYLIKTRGQQVTLSCSPISGHRSVSWYQQTPGQGLQFLFEYFSETQRNKGNFPGRFSGRQFSNSRSEMNVSTLELGDSALYLCASSHLPDQPQHFGDGTRLSIL.

The rearrangement uses TRBV21-1 and TRBJ2-2; the table's D gene call, TRBD2, was not cross checked with the DNA. TRBV21-1 counts as a pseudogene. The CDR3 is 17 amino acids. CDR3 in amino acids: CASSKARAAGRSGELFF. CDR3 nucleotide sequence: TGTGCCAGCAGCAAAGCCAGGGCAGCGGGGCGCAGCGGGGAGCTGTTTTTT.

V and J are TRBV28 and TRBJ1-2; no definite D call. Germline V gene lookup returns CDR1 MDHEN and CDR2 SYDVKM. The V gene lost 9 bases and the J gene lost 4 bases, with 12 bases spanning the gap. CDR3 length: 12 residues. This CDR3 is CASLGRVYGYTF. The CDR3 DNA reads as TGTGCCAGTCTAGGACGGGTCTATGGCTACACCTTC.

The rearrangement links TRBV5-1 to TRBJ1-4; D unresolved. The germline V gene encodes CDR1 SGHRS and CDR2 YFSETQ. Between the trimmed V and J ends, which lost 1 base and 4 bases, there was a span of 14 bases. The CDR3 contains 16 residues. The CDR3 here is CASSLFDNPDNEKLFF. The CDR3 region has the DNA TGCGCCAGCAGCTTGTTTGATAATCCGGATAATGAAAAACTGTTTTTT.

The chain is built from TRBV11-2 and TRBJ1-1; D unresolved. Germline loops: CDR1 SGHAT, CDR2 FQNNGV. This CDR3 spans 13 amino acids. Trimming cost V 4 bases and J 1 base, with 7 bases left between them. Here the CDR3 reads CASSSKGNTEAFF. The CDR3 nucleotides are TGTGCCAGCAGCTCAAAGGGGAACACTGAAGCTTTCTTT. Full variable domain (missing parts from reference TRBV11-2 and TRBJ1-1): EAGVAQSPRYKIIEKRQSVAFWCNPISGHATLYWYQQILGQGPKLLIQFQNNGVVDDSQLPKDRFSAERLKGVDSTLKIQPAKLEDSAVYLCASSSKGNTEAFFGQGTRLTVV.

This chain joins TRBV20-1 and TRBJ2-7; 15 positions agree with TRBD2. Germline values: CDR1 DFQATT, CDR2 SNEGSKA (reference sequence). Trimming cost V 3 bases and J 2 bases; bases outside gene matches: 8. This CDR3 contains 17 residues. The CDR3 nucleotides are TGCAGTGCTAGTTGGGGGACTAGCGGGGGGAGGCCCTACGAGCAGTACTTC. Protein sequence: CSASWGTSGGRPYEQYF.

The chain employs TRBV29-1 and TRBJ1-2; no firm D call. The germline V and J ends were trimmed by 7 bases and 1 base, with 10 bases remaining between them. CDR3 length: 12 residues. Germline V gene lookup returns CDR1 SQVTM and CDR2 ANQGSEA. In DNA form, the CDR3 reads TGCAGCGACATGACCCTTAACTATGGCTACACCTTC. It is translated as CSDMTLNYGYTF.